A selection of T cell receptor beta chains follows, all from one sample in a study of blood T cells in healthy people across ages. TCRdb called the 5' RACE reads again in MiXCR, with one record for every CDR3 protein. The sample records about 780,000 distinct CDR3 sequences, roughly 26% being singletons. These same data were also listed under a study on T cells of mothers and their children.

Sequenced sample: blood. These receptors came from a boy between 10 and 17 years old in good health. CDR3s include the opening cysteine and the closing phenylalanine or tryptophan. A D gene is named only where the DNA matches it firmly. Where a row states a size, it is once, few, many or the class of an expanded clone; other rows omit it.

CDR3: CASSYSARREQYF
DNA: TGTGCCAGCAGTTACTCAGCCCGTAGAGAACAGTACTTC
D: .
size: .
V: TRBV6-5
J: TRBJ2-7

CDR3: CASSYRGLSNEKLFF
DNA: TGTGCCAGCAGTTACAGGGGCCTCAGTAATGAAAAACTGTTTTTT
D: TRBD1
size: many
V: TRBV27
J: TRBJ1-4

CDR3: CASSQDHPDMGTDTQYF
DNA: TGTGCCAGCAGCCAAGATCACCCCGATATGGGTACAGATACGCAGTATTTT
D: .
size: few
V: TRBV4-2
J: TRBJ2-3

CDR3: CSARGSTQETQYF
DNA: TGCAGTGCTAGGGGGTCTACCCAAGAGACCCAGTACTTC
D: .
size: .
V: TRBV20-1
J: TRBJ2-5

CDR3: CASSSWGDRSRNIQYF
DNA: TGTGCCAGCAGCTCCTGGGGGGACAGATCACGAAACATTCAGTACTTC
D: .
size: .
V: TRBV12-3/TRBV12-4
J: TRBJ2-4

CDR3: CSASPSGIPQETQYF
DNA: TGCAGTGCTAGTCCCTCCGGGATCCCCCAAGAGACCCAGTACTTC
D: .
size: .
V: TRBV20-1
J: TRBJ2-5

CDR3: CASSLGGQPHEKLFF
DNA: TGTGCCAGCAGCTTAGGGGGACAGCCCCATGAAAAACTGTTTTTT
D: TRBD1
size: .
V: TRBV7-6
J: TRBJ1-4

CDR3: CSAPPGGSDTQYF
DNA: TGCAGTGCCCCCCCGGGGGGATCAGATACGCAGTATTTT
D: TRBD2
size: .
V: TRBV20-1
J: TRBJ2-3

CDR3: CASSLAPLSGAINNEQFF
DNA: TGTGCCAGCAGCTTAGCCCCGCTTTCAGGGGCGATCAACAATGAGCAGTTCTTC
D: .
size: once
V: TRBV7-9
J: TRBJ2-1

CDR3: CASSLSLTRGNTIYF
DNA: TGTGCCAGCAGTTTATCGCTGACTAGGGGAAACACCATATATTTT
D: .
size: .
V: TRBV27
J: TRBJ1-3

CDR3: CASSKLAGGLSYEQYF
DNA: TGTGCCAGCAGCAAATTGGCAGGGGGCCTCTCCTACGAGCAGTACTTC
D: TRBD1
size: .
V: TRBV11-2
J: TRBJ2-7

CDR3: CSVEGLHHSNTGAFF
DNA: TGCAGCGTTGAAGGGCTACATCATTCGAACACTGGAGCTTTCTTT
D: .
size: once
V: TRBV29-1
J: TRBJ1-1

CDR3: CASSSNRQALNHEQFF
DNA: TGTGCCAGCAGCTCAAACCGACAGGCCCTCAACCATGAGCAGTTCTTC
D: .
size: few
V: TRBV11-2
J: TRBJ2-1

CDR3: CASSPRQGTAQYF
DNA: TGTGCCAGCAGCCCCCGACAGGGTACTGCGCAGTACTTC
D: TRBD1
size: few
V: TRBV7-9
J: TRBJ2-7

CDR3: CASSERQGWETQYF
DNA: TGTGCCAGCAGCGAGCGACAGGGTTGGGAGACCCAGTACTTC
D: TRBD1
size: once
V: TRBV7-9
J: TRBJ2-5

CDR3: CASSLGGLGLAYYNEQFF
DNA: TGCGCCAGCAGCTTAGGCGGCTTGGGACTAGCGTATTACAATGAGCAGTTCTTC
D: TRBD2
size: .
V: TRBV5-1
J: TRBJ2-1

CDR3: CASRGSGTSSYNEQFF
DNA: TGTGCCAGCAGAGGTTCCGGGACTAGCTCCTACAATGAGCAGTTCTTC
D: TRBD2
size: few
V: TRBV28
J: TRBJ2-1

CDR3: CASGWDSGETQYF
DNA: TGTGCCAGCGGATGGGATAGCGGGGAGACCCAGTACTTC
D: TRBD2
size: .
V: TRBV4-2
J: TRBJ2-5

CDR3: CASSPIPPSSYEQYF
DNA: TGTGCCAGCAGCCCCATCCCTCCCTCGTCCTACGAGCAGTACTTC
D: .
size: few
V: TRBV27
J: TRBJ2-7

CDR3: CASSDNSYEQYF
DNA: TGTGCCAGCAGCGACAACTCCTACGAGCAGTACTTC
D: .
size: .
V: TRBV11-2
J: TRBJ2-7

CDR3: CSVAPQGASTDTQYF
DNA: TGCAGCGTTGCCCCACAGGGGGCCAGCACAGATACGCAGTATTTT
D: TRBD1
size: .
V: TRBV29-1
J: TRBJ2-3

CDR3: CASSEGTSQYF
DNA: TGTGCCAGCAGTGAAGGGACTAGTCAGTACTTC
D: TRBD2
size: .
V: TRBV2
J: TRBJ2-7

CDR3: CASSQGYRGPGNIQYF
DNA: TGTGCCAGCAGCCAAGGCTACAGGGGGCCGGGAAACATTCAGTACTTC
D: TRBD1
size: few
V: TRBV4-2
J: TRBJ2-4

CDR3: CASSLQLAGVQETQYF
DNA: TGTGCCAGCAGCCTCCAACTAGCGGGGGTCCAAGAGACCCAGTACTTC
D: TRBD2
size: .
V: TRBV12-3/TRBV12-4
J: TRBJ2-5

CDR3: CASSLAGARGYTF
DNA: TGTGCCAGCAGTTTAGCGGGGGCGCGGGGCTACACCTTC
D: .
size: .
V: TRBV27
J: TRBJ1-2

CDR3: CASSADLQETQYF
DNA: TGTGCCAGCAGCGCGGACTTGCAAGAGACCCAGTACTTC
D: .
size: .
V: TRBV9
J: TRBJ2-5

CDR3: CASSLERDRYSLWGEKLFF
DNA: TGTGCCAGCAGCTTAGAGAGGGACAGATACTCCCTATGGGGTGAAAAACTGTTTTTT
D: TRBD1
size: .
V: TRBV7-8
J: TRBJ1-4

CDR3: CASSLERATEAFF
DNA: TGCGCCAGCAGCTTGGAAAGGGCTACTGAAGCTTTCTTT
D: .
size: .
V: TRBV5-1
J: TRBJ1-1

CDR3: CAAGAGFYEQYF
DNA: TGTGCCGCCGGAGCAGGCTTCTACGAGCAGTACTTC
D: .
size: .
V: TRBV6-2/TRBV6-3
J: TRBJ2-7

CDR3: CASSFYRGENTEAFF
DNA: TGTGCCAGCAGCTTTTATCGTGGAGAGAACACTGAAGCTTTCTTT
D: .
size: few
V: TRBV7-9
J: TRBJ1-1

CDR3: CASSWGREDDGYTF
DNA: TGTGCCAGCAGTTGGGGCAGGGAAGATGATGGCTACACCTTC
D: .
size: .
V: TRBV12-3/TRBV12-4
J: TRBJ1-2

CDR3: CASSQGTSGGAKYF
DNA: TGCGCCAGCAGCCAGGGGACTAGCGGGGGGGCCAAATATTTT
D: TRBD2
size: .
V: TRBV5-1
J: TRBJ2-1

CDR3: CASSHPSFNEQFF
DNA: TGTGCCAGCAGCCACCCTAGTTTCAATGAGCAGTTCTTC
D: .
size: .
V: TRBV5-4
J: TRBJ2-1

CDR3: CASSHGGPGDGYTF
DNA: TGCGCCAGCAGCCACGGAGGCCCCGGGGATGGCTACACCTTC
D: .
size: .
V: TRBV4-3
J: TRBJ1-2

CDR3: CASSYLDPYEQYF
DNA: TGTGCCAGCAGTTATCTTGACCCCTACGAGCAGTACTTC
D: .
size: .
V: TRBV12-3/TRBV12-4
J: TRBJ2-7

CDR3: CASSGHRQYTEAFF
DNA: TGTGCCAGCAGCGGCCACCGACAGTACACTGAAGCTTTCTTT
D: .
size: .
V: TRBV21-1
J: TRBJ1-1

CDR3: CSARGNPGTEAFF
DNA: TGCAGTGCTAGAGGAAACCCGGGCACTGAAGCTTTCTTT
D: .
size: .
V: TRBV20-1
J: TRBJ1-1

CDR3: CASSFSGGASTDTQYF
DNA: TGCGCCAGCAGCTTTAGCGGGGGGGCTAGCACAGATACGCAGTATTTT
D: TRBD2
size: .
V: TRBV5-1
J: TRBJ2-3

CDR3: CASRRGGFEMDTDTQYF
DNA: TGTGCCAGCAGAAGGGGGGGTTTTGAGATGGACACAGATACGCAGTATTTT
D: .
size: .
V: TRBV28
J: TRBJ2-3

CDR3: CASSRTLIGTSGDNEQFF
DNA: TGTGCCAGCAGCCGGACTTTGATCGGGACTAGCGGAGACAATGAGCAGTTCTTC
D: TRBD2
size: .
V: TRBV13
J: TRBJ2-1

CDR3: CASSPTGVETQYF
DNA: TGTGCCAGCAGCCCGACGGGAGTGGAGACCCAGTACTTC
D: .
size: many
V: TRBV3-1
J: TRBJ2-5

CDR3: CASSLVAGDPYEQYF
DNA: TGCGCTAGCAGCTTGGTAGCGGGGGATCCCTACGAGCAGTACTTC
D: TRBD2
size: few
V: TRBV5-1
J: TRBJ2-7

CDR3: CASSLGLDTFTDTQYF
DNA: TGTGCCAGCAGCTTGGGGCTGGACACGTTCACAGATACGCAGTATTTT
D: .
size: few
V: TRBV5-5
J: TRBJ2-3

CDR3: CASSLGDRRNTGELFF
DNA: TGTGCCAGCAGCCTGGGGGACAGGCGGAACACCGGGGAGCTGTTTTTT
D: TRBD1
size: few
V: TRBV5-6
J: TRBJ2-2

CDR3: CASSPRTQMYF
DNA: TGTGCCAGCAGTCCCCGCACCCAGATGTATTTT
D: .
size: .
V: TRBV12-3/TRBV12-4
J: TRBJ2-3

CDR3: CSARVKWDFLYRYTF
DNA: TGCAGTGCTAGAGTTAAGTGGGATTTCCTCTATCGCTACACCTTC
D: .
size: few
V: TRBV20-1
J: TRBJ1-2

CDR3: CASSLEDRASWTQYF
DNA: TGTGCCAGCAGCTTGGAGGACAGGGCCTCATGGACCCAGTACTTC
D: TRBD1
size: .
V: TRBV7-6
J: TRBJ2-5

CDR3: CASSHPGGTYEQYF
DNA: TGTGCCAGCAGCCACCCAGGGGGCACCTACGAGCAGTACTTC
D: TRBD1
size: .
V: TRBV14
J: TRBJ2-7

CDR3: CASSFARGELETQYF
DNA: TGCGCCAGCAGCTTCGCTCGGGGGGAGCTAGAGACCCAGTACTTC
D: TRBD2
size: .
V: TRBV5-1
J: TRBJ2-5

CDR3: CASSFIPGEQYF
DNA: TGTGCCAGCAGTTTCATCCCGGGCGAGCAGTACTTC
D: .
size: .
V: TRBV12-3/TRBV12-4
J: TRBJ2-7

CDR3: CASSQQGARDSPLHF
DNA: TGTGCCAGCAGTCAACAGGGGGCGAGGGATTCACCCCTCCACTTT
D: TRBD1
size: .
V: TRBV25-1
J: TRBJ1-6

CDR3: CSAAPAGSSYNEQFF
DNA: TGCAGTGCGGCCCCAGCGGGGAGCTCCTACAATGAGCAGTTCTTC
D: TRBD2
size: .
V: TRBV20-1
J: TRBJ2-1

CDR3: CASSFRRGGVGEQYF
DNA: TGTGCCAGCAGCTTCCGAAGGGGGGGGGTGGGAGAGCAGTACTTC
D: .
size: .
V: TRBV11-2
J: TRBJ2-7

CDR3: CSARDIAENIQYF
DNA: TGCAGTGCCAGAGATATTGCCGAAAACATTCAGTACTTC
D: .
size: .
V: TRBV20-1
J: TRBJ2-4

CDR3: CAIRPGTGPNEKLFF
DNA: TGTGCCATCAGGCCCGGGACAGGGCCTAATGAAAAACTGTTTTTT
D: TRBD1
size: .
V: TRBV10-3
J: TRBJ1-4

CDR3: CAISPRTLNTEAFF
DNA: TGTGCCATCAGTCCAAGGACACTTAACACTGAAGCTTTCTTT
D: .
size: few
V: TRBV10-3
J: TRBJ1-1

CDR3: CASSVWNSGANVLTF
DNA: TGTGCCAGCAGCGTATGGAACTCTGGGGCCAACGTCCTGACTTTC
D: .
size: .
V: TRBV5-6
J: TRBJ2-6

CDR3: CASSHVRALGTQYF
DNA: TGTGCCAGCAGCCATGTGCGAGCACTCGGGACCCAGTACTTC
D: .
size: .
V: TRBV3-1
J: TRBJ2-5

CDR3: CASSYSAGPTQETQYF
DNA: TGTGCCAGCAGTTACTCTGCGGGACCAACCCAAGAGACCCAGTACTTC
D: .
size: few
V: TRBV6-5
J: TRBJ2-5